This paragraph reports one T cell receptor beta chain. Regulatory T cells were sorted as CD4+CD25hiCD127low/negative. This sample stems from a study of B cell selection in AIRE deficiency. Unmatched junction bases numbered 6, after V lost 8 bases and J lost 5 bases. The CDR3 covers 13 residues. In germline, CDR1 is MNHEY, CDR2 SVGAGI. Produced via immunoSEQ multiplex PCR; TCRdb's table is partial and in-frame only. Of about 21,000 clones in the sample, 85% to 95% were seen once. Sequencing input: Tregs sorted from PBMCs. This TCR was recovered from a human donor with AIRE deficiency. The V and J genes are TRBV6-5 and TRBJ1-1; 9 nucleotides match TRBD1. The CDR3 loop is CASRGQGFTEAFF. The CDR3 DNA reads TGTGCCAGCCGGGGACAGGGCTTTACTGAAGCTTTCTTT.